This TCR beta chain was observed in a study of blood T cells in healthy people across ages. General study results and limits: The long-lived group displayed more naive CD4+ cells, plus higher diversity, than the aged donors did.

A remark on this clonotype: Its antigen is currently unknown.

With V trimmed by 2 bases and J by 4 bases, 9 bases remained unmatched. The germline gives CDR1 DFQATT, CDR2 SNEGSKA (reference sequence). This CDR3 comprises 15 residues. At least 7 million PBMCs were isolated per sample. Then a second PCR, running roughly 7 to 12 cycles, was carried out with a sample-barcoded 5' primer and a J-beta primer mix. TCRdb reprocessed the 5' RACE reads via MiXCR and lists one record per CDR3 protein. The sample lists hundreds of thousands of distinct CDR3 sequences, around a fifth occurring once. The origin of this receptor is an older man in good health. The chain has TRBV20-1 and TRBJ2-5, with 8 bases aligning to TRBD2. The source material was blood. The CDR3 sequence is CSARFPSGSGETQYF. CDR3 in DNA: TGCAGTGCTAGATTCCCCAGCGGGAGCGGAGAGACCCAGTACTTC.